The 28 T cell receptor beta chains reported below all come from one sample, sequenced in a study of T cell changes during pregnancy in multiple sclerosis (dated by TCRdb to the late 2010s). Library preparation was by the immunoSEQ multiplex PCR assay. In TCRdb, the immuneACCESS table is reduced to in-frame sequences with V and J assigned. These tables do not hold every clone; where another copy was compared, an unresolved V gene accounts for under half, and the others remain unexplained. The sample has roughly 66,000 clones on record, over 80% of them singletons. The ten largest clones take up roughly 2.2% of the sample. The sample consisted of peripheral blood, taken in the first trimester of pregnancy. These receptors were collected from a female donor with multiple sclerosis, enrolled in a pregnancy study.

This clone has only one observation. The CDR3 region has the DNA TGTGCCATCAGTGCCGGGGGGGGACTAGCGGGATCAGATACGCAGTATTTT. Residues: CAISAGGGLAGSDTQYF. The chain is built from TRBV10-3 and TRBJ2-3; TRBD2 agrees at 13 bases. This CDR3 spans 17 amino acids. Trimming removed 4 bases from V and 4 bases from J; junction bases left unmatched: 8. Germline V CDR1 and CDR2: ENHRY, SYGVKD.

CDR3 region: CASSPGHSGRAFETQYF. CDR3 sequence (DNA): TGTGCCAGCAGCCCGGGGCACAGCGGGAGGGCCTTCGAGACCCAGTACTTC. V usage is TRBV7-8 and J usage is TRBJ2-5; 10 bases are a match to TRBD2. The V and J ends lost 5 bases and 5 bases, in that order; junction bases with no gene match: 14. This CDR3 contains 17 residues. Germline CDR1 reads SGHVS; CDR2 reads FQNEAQ.

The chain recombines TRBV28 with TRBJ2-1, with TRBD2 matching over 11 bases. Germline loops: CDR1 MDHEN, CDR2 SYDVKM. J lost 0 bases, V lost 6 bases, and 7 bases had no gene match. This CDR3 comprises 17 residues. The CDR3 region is CASSRRGLADSYNEQFF. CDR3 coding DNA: TGTGCCAGCAGCCGCAGGGGACTAGCGGACTCCTACAATGAGCAGTTCTTC.

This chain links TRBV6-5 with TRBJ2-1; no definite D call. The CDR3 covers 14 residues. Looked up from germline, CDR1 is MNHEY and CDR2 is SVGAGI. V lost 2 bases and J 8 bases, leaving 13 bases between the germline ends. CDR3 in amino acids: CASSYLYLIYEQFF. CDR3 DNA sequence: TGTGCCAGCAGTTACCTATATCTAATCTATGAGCAGTTCTTC.

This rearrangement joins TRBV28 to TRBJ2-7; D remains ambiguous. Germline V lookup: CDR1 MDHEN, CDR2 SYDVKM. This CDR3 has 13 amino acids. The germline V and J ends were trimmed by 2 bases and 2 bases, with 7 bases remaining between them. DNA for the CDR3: TGTGCCAGCAGTTTAGAGGTTCCCTACGAGCAGTACTTC. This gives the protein CASSLEVPYEQYF.

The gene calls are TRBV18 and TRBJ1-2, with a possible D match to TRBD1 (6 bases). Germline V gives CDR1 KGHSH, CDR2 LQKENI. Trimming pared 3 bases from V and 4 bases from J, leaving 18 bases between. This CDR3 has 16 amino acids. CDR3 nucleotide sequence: TGTGCCAGCTCACCCCGGGGTGACAGGTCTATCTATGGCTACACCTTC. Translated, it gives CASSPRGDRSIYGYTF.

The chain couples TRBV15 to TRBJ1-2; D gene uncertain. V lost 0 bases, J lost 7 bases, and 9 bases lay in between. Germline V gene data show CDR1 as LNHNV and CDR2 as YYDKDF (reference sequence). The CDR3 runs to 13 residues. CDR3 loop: CATSRDEALGYTF. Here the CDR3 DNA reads TGTGCCACCAGCAGAGATGAGGCCCTTGGCTACACCTTC.

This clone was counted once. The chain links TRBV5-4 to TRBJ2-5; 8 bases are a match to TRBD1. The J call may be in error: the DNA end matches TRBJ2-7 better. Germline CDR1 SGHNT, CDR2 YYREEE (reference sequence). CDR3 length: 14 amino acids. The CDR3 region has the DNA TGTGCCAGCAGCCCCATGGACAGGGAGGACGAGCAGTACTTC. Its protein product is CASSPMDREDEQYF.

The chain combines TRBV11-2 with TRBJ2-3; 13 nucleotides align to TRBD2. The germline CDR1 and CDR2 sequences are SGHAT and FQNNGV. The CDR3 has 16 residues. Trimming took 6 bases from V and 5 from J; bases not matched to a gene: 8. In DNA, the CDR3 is TGTGCCAGCAGTCCCCTACTAGCGGGAGGGAGAGATACGCAGTATTTT. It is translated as CASSPLLAGGRDTQYF. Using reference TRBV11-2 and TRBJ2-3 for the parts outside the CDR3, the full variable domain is EAGVAQSPRYKIIEKRQSVAFWCNPISGHATLYWYQQILGQGPKLLIQFQNNGVVDDSQLPKDRFSAERLKGVDSTLKIQPAKLEDSAVYLCASSPLLAGGRDTQYFGPGTRLTVL.

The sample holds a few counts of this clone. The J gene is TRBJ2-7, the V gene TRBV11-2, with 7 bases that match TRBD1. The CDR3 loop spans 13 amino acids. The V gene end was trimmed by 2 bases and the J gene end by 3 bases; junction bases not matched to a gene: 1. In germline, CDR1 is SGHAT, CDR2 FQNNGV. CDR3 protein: CASSLRDSYEQYF. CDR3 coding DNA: TGTGCCAGCAGCTTACGGGACAGCTACGAGCAGTACTTC.

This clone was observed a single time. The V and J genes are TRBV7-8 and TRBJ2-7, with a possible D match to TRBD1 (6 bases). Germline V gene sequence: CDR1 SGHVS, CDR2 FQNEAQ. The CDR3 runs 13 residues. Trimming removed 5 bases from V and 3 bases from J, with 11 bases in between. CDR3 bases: TGTGCCAGCAGCCTAGGACAGAACTACGAGCAGTACTTC. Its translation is CASSLGQNYEQYF.

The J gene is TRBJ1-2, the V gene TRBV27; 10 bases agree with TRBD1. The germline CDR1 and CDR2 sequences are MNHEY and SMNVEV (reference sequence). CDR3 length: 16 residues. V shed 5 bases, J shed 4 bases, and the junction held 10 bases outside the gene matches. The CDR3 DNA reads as TGTGCCAGCAGTCCCAGGACAGGGGGTCGCTTCTATGGCTACACCTTC. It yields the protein CASSPRTGGRFYGYTF.

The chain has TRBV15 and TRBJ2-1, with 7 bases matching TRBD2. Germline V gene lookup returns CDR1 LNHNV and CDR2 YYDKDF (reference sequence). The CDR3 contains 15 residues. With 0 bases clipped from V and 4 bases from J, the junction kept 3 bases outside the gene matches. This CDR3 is CATSRDMGGYNEQFF. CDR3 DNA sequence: TGTGCCACCAGCAGAGATATGGGAGGGTACAATGAGCAGTTCTTC.

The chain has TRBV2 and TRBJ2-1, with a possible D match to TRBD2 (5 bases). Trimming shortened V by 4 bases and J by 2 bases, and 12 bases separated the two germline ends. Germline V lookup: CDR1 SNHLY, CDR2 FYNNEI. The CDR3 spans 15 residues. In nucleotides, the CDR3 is TGTGCCAGCAGTGTGGGAGTCAACACCTACAATGAGCAGTTCTTC. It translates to CASSVGVNTYNEQFF.

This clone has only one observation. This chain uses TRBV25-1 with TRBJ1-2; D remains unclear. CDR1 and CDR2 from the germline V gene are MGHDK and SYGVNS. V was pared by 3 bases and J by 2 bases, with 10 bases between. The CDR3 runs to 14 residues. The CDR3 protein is CASSDQRGNYGYTF. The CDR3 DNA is TGTGCCAGCAGTGACCAGCGAGGCAACTATGGCTACACCTTC.

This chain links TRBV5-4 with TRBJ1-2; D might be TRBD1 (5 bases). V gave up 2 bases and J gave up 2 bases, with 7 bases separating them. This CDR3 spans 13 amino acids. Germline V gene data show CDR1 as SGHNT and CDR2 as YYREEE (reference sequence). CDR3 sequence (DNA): TGTGCCAGCAGCTTTAGGGGAAACTATGGCTACACCTTC. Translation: CASSFRGNYGYTF.

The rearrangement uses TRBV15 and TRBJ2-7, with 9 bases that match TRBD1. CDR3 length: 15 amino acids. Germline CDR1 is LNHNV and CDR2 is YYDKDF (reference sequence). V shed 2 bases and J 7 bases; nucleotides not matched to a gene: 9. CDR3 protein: CATSRSGTGFREQYF. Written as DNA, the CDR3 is TGTGCCACCAGCAGATCAGGGACAGGGTTTCGGGAGCAGTACTTC.

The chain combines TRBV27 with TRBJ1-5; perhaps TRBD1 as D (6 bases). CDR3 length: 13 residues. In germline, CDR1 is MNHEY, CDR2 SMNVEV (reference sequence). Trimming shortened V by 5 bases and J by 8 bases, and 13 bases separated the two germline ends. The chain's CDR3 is CASSRTVVEPQHF. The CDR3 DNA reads TGTGCCAGCAGTAGGACAGTCGTTGAGCCCCAGCATTTT.

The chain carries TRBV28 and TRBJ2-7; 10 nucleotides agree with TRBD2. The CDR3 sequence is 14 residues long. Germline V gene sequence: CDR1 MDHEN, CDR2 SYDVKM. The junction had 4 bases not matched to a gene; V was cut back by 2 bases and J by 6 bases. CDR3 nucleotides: TGTGCCAGCAGTTTAATGTTAGCGGGAGGCGAGCAGTACTTC. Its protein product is CASSLMLAGGEQYF.

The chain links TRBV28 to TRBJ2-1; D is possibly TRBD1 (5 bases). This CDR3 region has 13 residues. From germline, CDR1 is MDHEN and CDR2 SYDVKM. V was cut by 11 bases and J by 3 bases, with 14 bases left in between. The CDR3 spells CAGQGRSYNEQFF. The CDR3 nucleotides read TGTGCCGGACAAGGACGGAGCTACAATGAGCAGTTCTTC.

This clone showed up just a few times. CDR3 amino acids: CASSPGLGTYEQYF. In DNA form, the CDR3 reads TGTGCCAGCAGCCCGGGACTCGGCACCTACGAGCAGTACTTC. J is TRBJ2-7 and V is TRBV7-3; perhaps TRBD2 as D (6 bases). The CDR3 is 14 residues long. V lost 5 bases to trimming and J lost 2 bases, with 13 bases between them. Germline-derived CDR1 and CDR2 are SGHTA and FQGTGA.

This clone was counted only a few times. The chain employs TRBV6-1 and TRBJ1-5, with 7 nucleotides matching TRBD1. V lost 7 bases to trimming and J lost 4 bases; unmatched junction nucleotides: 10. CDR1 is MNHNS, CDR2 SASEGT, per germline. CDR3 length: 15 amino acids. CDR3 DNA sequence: TGTGCCAGCAATCCTCCAGGGGGGCCGAATCAGCCCCAGCATTTT. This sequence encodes CASNPPGGPNQPQHF.

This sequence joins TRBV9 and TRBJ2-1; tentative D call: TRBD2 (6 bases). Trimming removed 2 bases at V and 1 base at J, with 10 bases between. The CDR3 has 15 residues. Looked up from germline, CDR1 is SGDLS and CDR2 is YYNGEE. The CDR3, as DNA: TGTGCCAGCAGCGTCGGGAGTGTTTCCTACAATGAGCAGTTCTTC. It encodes CASSVGSVSYNEQFF.

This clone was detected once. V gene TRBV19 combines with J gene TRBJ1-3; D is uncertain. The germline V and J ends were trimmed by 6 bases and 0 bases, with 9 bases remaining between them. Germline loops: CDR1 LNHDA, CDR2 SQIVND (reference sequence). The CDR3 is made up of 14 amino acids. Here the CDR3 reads CASSPAGSGNTIYF. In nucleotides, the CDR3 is TGTGCCAGTAGCCCGGCGGGCTCTGGAAACACCATATATTTT.

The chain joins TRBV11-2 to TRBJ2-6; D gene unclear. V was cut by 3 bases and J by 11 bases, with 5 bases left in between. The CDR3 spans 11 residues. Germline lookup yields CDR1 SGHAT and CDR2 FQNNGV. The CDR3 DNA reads TGTGCCAGCAGCTTCTCTTACGTCCTGACTTTC. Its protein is CASSFSYVLTF.

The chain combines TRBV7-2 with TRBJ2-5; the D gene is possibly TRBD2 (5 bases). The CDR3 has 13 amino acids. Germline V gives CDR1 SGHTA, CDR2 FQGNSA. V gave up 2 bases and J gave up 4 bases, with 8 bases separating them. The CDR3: CASSLRLAETQYF. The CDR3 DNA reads TGTGCCAGCAGCTTACGTCTAGCAGAGACCCAGTACTTC.

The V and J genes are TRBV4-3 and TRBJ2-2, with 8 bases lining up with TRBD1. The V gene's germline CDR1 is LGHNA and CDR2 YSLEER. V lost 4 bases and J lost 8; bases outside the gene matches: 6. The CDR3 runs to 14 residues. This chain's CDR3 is CASSPDRASGELFF. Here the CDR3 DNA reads TGCGCCAGCAGCCCGGACAGGGCGTCAGGGGAGCTGTTTTTT.

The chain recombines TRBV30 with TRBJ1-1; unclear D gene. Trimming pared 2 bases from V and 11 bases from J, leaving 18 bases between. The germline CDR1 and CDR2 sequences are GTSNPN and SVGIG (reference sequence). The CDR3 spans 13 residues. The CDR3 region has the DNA TGTGCCTGGAGTATCGGCCGGGTTCTGAGTGCTTTCTTT. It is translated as CAWSIGRVLSAFF.